Listed below are T cell receptor beta chains from one sample, sequenced in a study of cytomegalovirus exposure and HLA in healthy donors. Assay used: immunoSEQ multiplex PCR; TCRdb lists only in-frame clones, some missing. This sample contains approximately 190,000 clones. Sequences were obtained from PBMCs. The receptors here all came from a man aged 25 to 45 in good health and CMV-seronegative. The CDR3 runs from the conserved cysteine through the conserved F or W. A D gene is named only where the DNA matches it firmly.

D: TRBD2; V: TRBV5-1; J: TRBJ2-3; CDR3: CASSSGLAGGFPPDTQYF; DNA: TGCGCCAGCAGCTCCGGACTAGCGGGAGGTTTCCCCCCAGATACGCAGTATTTT
D: -; V: TRBV7-6; J: TRBJ2-5; CDR3: CASSFRLSETQYF; DNA: TGTGCCAGCAGCTTTAGACTTTCCGAGACCCAGTACTTC
D: -; V: TRBV6-5; J: TRBJ1-3; CDR3: CASSSIRASAGNTIYF; DNA: TGTGCCAGCAGTTCCATCAGGGCTTCGGCTGGAAACACCATATATTTT
D: TRBD1; V: TRBV27; J: TRBJ2-6; CDR3: CASSLWSTGGTGANVLTF; DNA: TGTGCCAGCAGTTTATGGTCGACAGGGGGCACTGGGGCCAACGTCCTGACTTTC
D: -; V: TRBV29-1; J: TRBJ2-1; CDR3: CSVEGRNEQFF; DNA: TGCAGCGTTGAAGGTAGAAACGAGCAGTTCTTC
D: -; V: TRBV6-5; J: TRBJ1-3; CDR3: CASSGDSGNTIYF; DNA: TGTGCCAGCAGCGGGGACTCTGGAAACACCATATATTTT
D: -; V: TRBV2; J: TRBJ2-2; CDR3: CASSEGWRGTGELFF; DNA: TGTGCCAGCAGTGAGGGTTGGCGCGGGACCGGGGAGCTGTTTTTT
D: -; V: TRBV19; J: TRBJ1-1; CDR3: CASSIRRGYDEAFF; DNA: TGTGCCAGTAGTATACGCAGGGGATATGATGAAGCTTTCTTT
D: -; V: TRBV5-4; J: TRBJ1-2; CDR3: CASSLGRQRNYGYTF; DNA: TGTGCCAGCAGCTTGGGACGACAGCGTAACTATGGCTACACCTTC
D: TRBD2; V: TRBV7-6; J: TRBJ2-7; CDR3: CASSLVGPSGGEQYF; DNA: TGTGCCAGCAGCTTAGTCGGTCCTAGCGGTGGCGAGCAGTACTTC
D: TRBD1; V: TRBV27; J: TRBJ1-4; CDR3: CASRPSRGRDEKLFF; DNA: TGTGCCAGCAGGCCGTCCAGGGGGCGGGATGAAAAACTGTTTTTT
D: TRBD2; V: TRBV15; J: TRBJ2-5; CDR3: CATSGLAGGQETQYF; DNA: TGTGCCACCAGCGGGTTAGCGGGGGGGCAAGAGACCCAGTACTTC
D: -; V: TRBV7-2; J: TRBJ1-4; CDR3: CASSSGTVSTNEKLFF; DNA: TGTGCCAGCAGTTCCGGAACAGTGTCTACTAATGAAAAACTGTTTTTT
D: -; V: TRBV5-1; J: TRBJ2-2; CDR3: CASSFRSGWDTGELFF; DNA: TGCGCCAGCAGCTTTCGTTCAGGGTGGGACACCGGGGAGCTGTTTTTT
D: -; V: TRBV11-3; J: TRBJ2-2; CDR3: CASSFQAGGELFF; DNA: TGTGCCAGCAGCTTCCAAGCGGGTGGGGAGCTGTTTTTT
D: TRBD1; V: TRBV2; J: TRBJ1-3; CDR3: CASRGTGIRNTIYF; DNA: TGTGCCAGCAGGGGGACAGGGATAAGAAACACCATATATTTT
D: -; V: TRBV4-1; J: TRBJ1-2; CDR3: CASSQLGGRLYGYTF; DNA: TGCGCCAGCAGCCAGCTGGGGGGGCGACTTTATGGCTACACCTTC
D: -; V: TRBV10-3; J: TRBJ2-7; CDR3: CAISEEARPYEQYF; DNA: TGTGCCATCAGTGAGGAAGCGAGACCCTACGAGCAGTACTTC
D: TRBD2; V: TRBV29-1; J: TRBJ2-1; CDR3: CSAELAGASFYNEQFF; DNA: TGCAGCGCGGAACTAGCGGGGGCCTCCTTTTACAATGAGCAGTTCTTC
D: -; V: TRBV5-1; J: TRBJ1-2; CDR3: CASSLVGPRGYTF; DNA: TGCGCCAGCAGCTTGGTCGGCCCGAGGGGCTACACCTTC
D: TRBD1; V: TRBV5-5; J: TRBJ2-7; CDR3: CASSLGWTGINSYEQYF; DNA: TGTGCCAGCAGCCTAGGCTGGACAGGGATTAACTCCTACGAGCAGTACTTC
D: TRBD2; V: TRBV9; J: TRBJ2-7; CDR3: CASSVGSGRSYEQYF; DNA: TGTGCCAGCAGCGTAGGTAGCGGGAGAAGCTACGAGCAGTACTTC
D: TRBD1; V: TRBV5-1; J: TRBJ2-1; CDR3: CASSQWDRVRTISSYNEQFF; DNA: TGCGCCAGCAGCCAATGGGACAGGGTTCGAACCATTAGCTCCTACAATGAGCAGTTCTTC
D: TRBD2; V: TRBV11-3; J: TRBJ2-1; CDR3: CASIWIGLDRSSPYNEQFF; DNA: TGTGCCAGCATATGGATTGGACTAGATCGGTCCTCGCCCTACAATGAGCAGTTCTTC
D: -; V: TRBV7-8; J: TRBJ1-2; CDR3: CASSWMDGDYGYTF; DNA: TGTGCCAGCAGCTGGATGGACGGGGACTATGGCTACACCTTC
D: TRBD2; V: TRBV5-4; J: TRBJ2-3; CDR3: CASSLGLAGDTDTQYF; DNA: TGTGCCAGCAGCCTTGGACTAGCGGGGGACACAGATACGCAGTATTTT
D: TRBD2; V: TRBV2; J: TRBJ2-1; CDR3: CATPGVSGRASYNEQFF; DNA: TGTGCTACCCCGGGGGTTAGCGGGAGGGCCTCCTACAATGAGCAGTTCTTC
D: TRBD1; V: TRBV5-6; J: TRBJ1-5; CDR3: CASSFSGTGGGGNQPQHF; DNA: TGTGCCAGCAGCTTTTCCGGGACAGGGGGTGGGGGCAATCAGCCCCAGCATTTT
D: -; V: TRBV30; J: TRBJ2-7; CDR3: CAWSGGALGEEQYF; DNA: TGTGCCTGGAGCGGAGGGGCTCTCGGGGAAGAGCAGTACTTC
D: -; V: TRBV4-1; J: TRBJ2-2; CDR3: CASSQGKTVYTNTGELFF; DNA: TGCGCCAGCAGCCAAGGAAAGACAGTTTATACGAACACCGGGGAGCTGTTTTTT
D: -; V: TRBV7-8; J: TRBJ2-7; CDR3: CASSQGHKNEQYF; DNA: TGTGCCAGCAGCCAGGGGCATAAGAACGAGCAGTACTTC
D: -; V: TRBV6-1; J: TRBJ2-7; CDR3: CATNRVGSYEQYF; DNA: TGTGCCACCAACAGAGTGGGCTCCTACGAGCAGTACTTC
D: -; V: TRBV27; J: TRBJ1-4; CDR3: CASRRKVQGTNEKLFF; DNA: TGTGCCAGCAGAAGAAAGGTACAGGGAACTAATGAAAAACTGTTTTTT
D: TRBD1; V: TRBV30; J: TRBJ1-3; CDR3: CAWSLTGVGNTIYF; DNA: TGTGCCTGGAGTCTTACAGGGGTCGGAAACACCATATATTTT
D: -; V: TRBV5-1; J: TRBJ1-1; CDR3: CASSSTPKLNTEAFF; DNA: TGCGCCAGCAGCTCTACCCCCAAACTGAACACTGAAGCTTTCTTT
D: -; V: TRBV7-2; J: TRBJ2-5; CDR3: CASSLQETQYF; DNA: TGTGCCAGCAGCCTTCAAGAGACCCAGTACTTC
D: -; V: TRBV28; J: TRBJ1-1; CDR3: CASSTEAGITEAFF; DNA: TGTGCCAGCAGCACCGAGGCAGGGATCACTGAAGCTTTCTTT
D: TRBD2; V: TRBV9; J: TRBJ2-3; CDR3: CASSISGIFSTDTQYF; DNA: TGTGCCAGCAGCATTAGCGGGATTTTTAGCACAGATACGCAGTATTTT
D: -; V: TRBV7-9; J: TRBJ1-6; CDR3: CASSAPGATGHSPLHF; DNA: TGTGCCAGCAGCGCCCCTGGTGCCACAGGGCACTCACCCCTCCACTTT
D: TRBD1; V: TRBV4-1; J: TRBJ1-5; CDR3: CASSQPGQGKNQPQHF; DNA: TGCGCCAGCAGCCAACCGGGACAGGGGAAGAACCAGCCCCAGCATTTT
D: TRBD2; V: TRBV7-2; J: TRBJ2-2; CDR3: CASSSSGTSHTGELFF; DNA: TGTGCCAGCAGTTCTTCCGGGACTAGTCACACCGGGGAGCTGTTTTTT
D: -; V: TRBV28; J: TRBJ2-3; CDR3: CATKGGGDTQYF; DNA: TGTGCCACAAAGGGGGGGGGAGACACGCAGTATTTT
D: -; V: TRBV6-4; J: TRBJ2-1; CDR3: CASSDSRSPPNEQFF; DNA: TGTGCCAGCAGTGACTCGAGATCCCCCCCCAATGAGCAGTTCTTC
D: -; V: TRBV5-1; J: TRBJ1-3; CDR3: CASSPGTAGNTIYF; DNA: TGCGCCAGCAGCCCCGGGACTGCTGGAAACACCATATATTTT
D: TRBD1; V: TRBV10-3; J: TRBJ2-2; CDR3: CAISEPQGAGTGELFF; DNA: TGTGCCATCAGTGAACCGCAGGGGGCGGGAACCGGGGAGCTGTTTTTT
D: TRBD1; V: TRBV6-5; J: TRBJ2-7; CDR3: CASSSGDRVAAEQYF; DNA: TGTGCCAGCAGTTCCGGGGACAGGGTAGCTGCCGAGCAGTACTTC
D: -; V: TRBV11-2; J: TRBJ1-2; CDR3: CASSQNRAGYTF; DNA: TGTGCCAGCAGCCAAAACAGGGCTGGCTACACCTTC
D: TRBD1; V: TRBV2; J: TRBJ1-2; CDR3: CASSIIRGQLLYGYTF; DNA: TGTGCCAGCAGCATAATAAGGGGACAGCTGCTCTATGGCTACACCTTC
D: -; V: TRBV5-1; J: TRBJ2-7; CDR3: CASSPRTLTMHEQYF; DNA: TGCGCCAGCAGCCCGCGGACTTTGACCATGCACGAGCAGTACTTC
D: TRBD1; V: TRBV6-5; J: TRBJ1-1; CDR3: CASSPRRGQNTEAFF; DNA: TGTGCCAGCAGTCCACGCAGGGGGCAGAACACTGAAGCTTTCTTT
D: -; V: TRBV18; J: TRBJ2-7; CDR3: CASSPRANADAGEQYF; DNA: TGTGCCAGCTCACCACGAGCTAATGCGGACGCGGGGGAGCAGTACTTC
D: -; V: TRBV7-2; J: TRBJ2-7; CDR3: CASSLGGTYSYEQYF; DNA: TGTGCCAGCAGCTTAGGTGGGACATACTCCTACGAGCAGTACTTC
D: TRBD1; V: TRBV5-1; J: TRBJ2-5; CDR3: CASSGTGTGEETQYF; DNA: TGCGCCAGCAGCGGAACCGGGACAGGGGAAGAGACCCAGTACTTC
D: TRBD2; V: TRBV6-5; J: TRBJ2-3; CDR3: CASSYSLTGGADTQYF; DNA: TGTGCCAGCAGTTACTCTCTAACGGGGGGGGCAGATACGCAGTATTTT
D: TRBD1; V: TRBV4-1; J: TRBJ1-2; CDR3: CASSQTGGAVNYGYTF; DNA: TGCGCCAGCAGCCAGACAGGGGGAGCGGTCAACTATGGCTACACCTTC
D: -; V: TRBV2; J: TRBJ2-7; CDR3: CASRVLHEQYF; DNA: TGTGCCAGCCGCGTCCTGCACGAGCAGTACTTC
D: TRBD1; V: TRBV19; J: TRBJ1-2; CDR3: CASSPTGLVEGYTF; DNA: TGTGCCAGCAGCCCGACAGGGTTAGTAGAAGGCTACACCTTC
D: TRBD2; V: TRBV30; J: TRBJ2-4; CDR3: CAGSLTSGRPVRKNIQYF; DNA: TGTGCCGGAAGCTTGACTAGCGGGAGGCCGGTCCGCAAAAACATTCAGTACTTC
D: -; V: TRBV6-1; J: TRBJ1-5; CDR3: CASKEGNQPQHF; DNA: TGTGCCAGCAAGGAGGGAAATCAGCCCCAGCATTTT
D: TRBD1; V: TRBV6-6; J: TRBJ1-2; CDR3: CASRTGQGQFYGYTF; DNA: TGTGCCAGCAGGACTGGACAGGGGCAATTCTATGGCTACACCTTC